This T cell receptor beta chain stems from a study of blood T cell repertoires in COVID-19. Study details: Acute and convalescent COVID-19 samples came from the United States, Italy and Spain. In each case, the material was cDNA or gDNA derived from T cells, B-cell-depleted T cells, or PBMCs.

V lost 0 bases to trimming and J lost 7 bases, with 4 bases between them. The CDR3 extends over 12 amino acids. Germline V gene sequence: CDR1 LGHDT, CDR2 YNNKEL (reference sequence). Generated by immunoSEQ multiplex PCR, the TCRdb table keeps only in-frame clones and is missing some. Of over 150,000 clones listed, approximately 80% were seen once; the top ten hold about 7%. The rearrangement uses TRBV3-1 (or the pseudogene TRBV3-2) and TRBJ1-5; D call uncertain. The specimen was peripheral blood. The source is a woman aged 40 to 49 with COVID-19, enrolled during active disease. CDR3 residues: CASSQESQPQHF. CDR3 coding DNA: TGTGCCAGCAGCCAAGAAAGCCAGCCCCAGCATTTT.